The next 32 T cell receptor beta chains were all read from a single sample in a study of ipilimumab plus nivolumab after autologous stem cell transplantation. This table comes from immunoSEQ multiplex PCR, and its TCRdb copy is limited to in-frame clones, with some not included. The sample lists over 80,000 clones, over 80% seen once, with less than 2.5% in the top ten. Sequencing was performed on PBMCs, taken in a trial of ipilimumab plus nivolumab as post-transplant consolidation. These receptors were obtained from a male donor with diffuse large B-cell lymphoma.

The CDR3 protein is CASSPRTRQGTGELFF. CDR3 sequence (DNA): TGTGCCAGCTCACCACGAACGCGACAGGGAACCGGGGAGCTGTTTTTT. The chain uses TRBV18 and TRBJ2-2; 7 nucleotides line up with TRBD1. Germline values: CDR1 KGHSH, CDR2 LQKENI. Losses at the gene ends were 1 base for V and 5 bases for J; bases not matched to a gene: 7. The CDR3 length is 16 residues.

V is TRBV5-6 and J is TRBJ2-5; D tentatively reads TRBD1 or TRBD2 (6 bases each). Trimming stripped 0 bases from V and 5 bases from J, with 17 bases between. CDR1 and CDR2 from the germline V gene are SGHDT and YYEEEE. This CDR3 has 16 amino acids. In nucleotides, the CDR3 is TGTGCCAGCAGCTTGGTGGGGGCCAATGGGAGGGAGACCCAGTACTTC. Translation: CASSLVGANGRETQYF. Drawing the rest from reference TRBV5-6 and TRBJ2-5, the complete variable domain is DAGVTQSPTHLIKTRGQQVTLRCSPKSGHDTVSWYQQALGQGPQFIFQYYEEEERQRGNFPDRFSGHQFPNYSSELNVNALLLGDSALYLCASSLVGANGRETQYFGPGTRLLVL.

The chain's CDR3 is CASSPGGRETQYF. In DNA, the CDR3 is TGTGCCAGCAGCCCCGGGGGGCGGGAGACCCAGTACTTC. The chain recombines TRBV7-6 with TRBJ2-5, with D possibly TRBD2 on 7 matching bases. The CDR3 extends over 13 amino acids. With 5 bases removed from V and 5 bases from J, the gap between germline ends came to 12 bases. The germline CDR1 and CDR2 sequences are SGHVS and FNYEAQ.

This clone was detected a few times. The chain couples TRBV7-2 to TRBJ2-5; D could derive from TRBD1 or TRBD2 (5 bases each). V was trimmed by 5 bases and J by 5 bases, leaving 15 bases between them. CDR3 size: 14 residues. Germline V gene sequence: CDR1 SGHTA, CDR2 FQGNSA. The CDR3 region is CASSQNGGGETQYF. The DNA of the CDR3 is TGTGCCAGCAGCCAAAATGGGGGTGGGGAGACCCAGTACTTC. The whole variable domain, filled in from reference TRBV7-2 and TRBJ2-5, reads GAGVSQSPSNKVTEKGKDVELRCDPISGHTALYWYRQSLGQGLEFLIYFQGNSAPDKSGLPSDRFSAERTGGSVSTLTIQRTQQEDSAVYLCASSQNGGGETQYFGPGTRLLVL.

As DNA, the CDR3 is TGTGCCAGCAGCGTAGGCCAGGGGGCTTTCGGCATTCAGTACTTC. Protein product: CASSVGQGAFGIQYF. This chain connects TRBV9 to TRBJ2-4; 8 nucleotides match TRBD1. The CDR3 contains 15 residues. V was pared by 0 bases and J by 9 bases, with 8 bases of the junction left unmatched. Germline V lookup: CDR1 SGDLS, CDR2 YYNGEE.

The sample holds a few counts of this clone. This chain uses TRBV6-6 with TRBJ1-6; D remains unclear. From germline, CDR1 is MNHNY and CDR2 SVGAGI (reference sequence). There are 12 residues in the CDR3. V shed 6 bases and J shed 8 bases, with 8 bases lying between them. In DNA, the CDR3 is TGTGCCAGCAGCCGCAGCGATTCACCCCTCCACTTT. Translation gives CASSRSDSPLHF.

This chain uses TRBV6-1 with TRBJ2-6; D is ambiguous. The V gene lost 7 bases and the J gene lost 1 base, with 5 bases spanning the gap. Germline V lookup: CDR1 MNHNS, CDR2 SASEGT. CDR3 length: 13 residues. CDR3 DNA: TGTGCCAGCACCGTTTCTGGGGCCAACGTCCTGACTTTC. Translation: CASTVSGANVLTF.

The chain is built from TRBV2 and TRBJ1-4; D unclear. This CDR3 comprises 14 residues. Looked up from germline, CDR1 is SNHLY and CDR2 is FYNNEI. The V and J ends lost 7 bases and 0 bases respectively, with 9 bases between them. In nucleotides, the CDR3 is TGTGCCAGCACGCGGACGGCAACTAATGAAAAACTGTTTTTT. Translated, it gives CASTRTATNEKLFF.

The chain has TRBV5-8 and TRBJ2-7; D gene unclear. CDR1 is SGHTS and CDR2 is YDEGEE in the germline V gene. V lost 3 bases and J 1 base, leaving 14 bases between the germline ends. CDR3 size: 15 residues. Here the CDR3 reads CASSYLLPRSYEQYF. CDR3 DNA: TGTGCCAGCAGCTATCTCCTGCCTAGGTCCTACGAGCAGTACTTC.

The chain combines TRBV19 with TRBJ2-7; TRBD1 matches 12 bases. The germline V gene encodes CDR1 LNHDA and CDR2 SQIVND (reference sequence). V trimming: 4 bases; J trimming: 9 bases; junction bases outside the gene matches: 10. This CDR3 spans 15 amino acids. The CDR3 here is CASSTWGTGGVWQYF. The CDR3 DNA is TGTGCCAGTAGTACTTGGGGGACAGGGGGCGTCTGGCAGTACTTC. Looking up the rest from reference TRBV19 and TRBJ2-7 gives the full variable domain: DGGITQSPKYLFRKEGQNVTLSCEQNLNHDAMYWYRQDPGQGLRLIYYSQIVNDFQKGDIAEGYSVSREKKESFPLTVTSAQKNPTAFYLCASSTWGTGGVWQYFGPGTRLTVT.

The chain couples TRBV2 to TRBJ1-2; TRBD1 matches 7 bases. The CDR3 has 14 residues. CDR1 and CDR2 (germline): SNHLY, FYNNEI. V lost 5 bases to trimming and J lost 5 bases; unmatched junction nucleotides: 8. CDR3 nucleotide sequence: TGTGCCAGCAGTCGGGAGGAGGGGGCATATGGCTACACCTTC. It codes for CASSREEGAYGYTF.

The chain carries TRBV5-1 and TRBJ1-4; the match to TRBD1 covers 10 bases. The V and J ends lost 4 bases and 4 bases, in that order; junction bases with no gene match: 4. In germline, CDR1 is SGHRS, CDR2 YFSETQ. CDR3 length: 15 amino acids. CDR3 DNA: TGCGCCAGCAGCCCCCGGGACAGGGGTAATGAAAAACTGTTTTTT. Its translation is CASSPRDRGNEKLFF.

V and J are TRBV18 and TRBJ2-2, with 8 positions matching TRBD1. Germline CDR1 is KGHSH and CDR2 is LQKENI. Trimming took 4 bases from V and 0 from J; bases not matched to a gene: 4. The CDR3 is made up of 16 amino acids. The CDR3 loop is CASSHGTGANTGELFF. The CDR3 nucleotides are TGTGCCAGCTCACACGGGACAGGAGCGAACACCGGGGAGCTGTTTTTT.

The V and J genes are TRBV7-9 and TRBJ1-2; the match to TRBD1 covers 7 bases. Germline loops: CDR1 SEHNR, CDR2 FQNEAQ (reference sequence). V was pared by 7 bases and J by 6 bases, with 8 bases of the junction left unmatched. The CDR3 runs to 13 residues. For the CDR3, the DNA is TGTGCCAGCACCCAGGACAGGCGGGATGGCTACACCTTC. This translates into CASTQDRRDGYTF.

The V gene is TRBV6-5, the J gene TRBJ2-5, with D tentatively TRBD2 (6 bases). Between the trimmed V and J ends, which lost 7 bases and 2 bases, there was a span of 17 bases. The CDR3 has 15 residues. Germline V gene sequence: CDR1 MNHEY, CDR2 SVGAGI. The CDR3 bases are TGTGCCAGCACGCGCGTAGGGAGGCCACAAGAGACCCAGTACTTC. Amino acid sequence: CASTRVGRPQETQYF.

The rearrangement joins TRBV6-5 to TRBJ1-1; no clear D. CDR3 length: 13 residues. Germline V gene lookup returns CDR1 MNHEY and CDR2 SVGAGI. Trimming took 7 bases from V and 5 from J, leaving 14 bases between them. In nucleotides, the CDR3 is TGTGCCAGCACCCAAGTGGTAACGACTGAAGCTTTCTTT. It yields the protein CASTQVVTTEAFF.

Note on this clone: The sample holds other DNA sequences that translate to the same CDR3. The V call is TRBV6-1, the J call TRBJ2-7; 9 positions match TRBD1. Germline values: CDR1 MNHNS, CDR2 SASEGT. The CDR3 has 13 amino acids. V trimming: 6 bases; J trimming: 4 bases; junction bases outside the gene matches: 4. This CDR3 is CASRDRGPYEQYF. Here the CDR3 DNA reads TGTGCCAGCAGGGACAGGGGACCTTACGAGCAGTACTTC.

The chain employs TRBV29-1 and TRBJ2-4; D perhaps matches TRBD1 (6 bases). CDR3 length equals 16 residues. Trimming left V 7 bases short and J 2 bases short, with 21 bases between. Germline values: CDR1 SQVTM, CDR2 ANQGSEA. The CDR3 loop is CSGARDTRFPKNIQYF. The CDR3 DNA reads TGCAGCGGTGCTCGGGACACCCGTTTCCCCAAAAACATTCAGTACTTC.

This clone was seen only a few times. The chain uses TRBV4-3 and TRBJ1-3; D is unclear. This CDR3 is built from 15 residues. V lost 4 bases and J lost 2, with 12 bases in between. Germline V gives CDR1 LGHNA, CDR2 YSLEER. The CDR3 coding sequence is TGCGCCAGCAGCCGGATGTCGATGACTGGAAACACCATATATTTT. Translated, it gives CASSRMSMTGNTIYF.

V gene TRBV21-1 combines with J gene TRBJ1-1. TRBV21-1 is shown as a pseudogene. The CDR3 loop spans 15 amino acids. The DNA for the CDR3 is TGTGCCAGCAGAGAGGACCACACAATTCGCACTGAAGCTTTCTTT. It encodes CASREDHTIRTEAFF.

The chain links TRBV7-2 to TRBJ1-2, with TRBD1 identical over 11 bases. The V gene end was trimmed by 5 bases and the J gene end by 4 bases; junction bases not matched to a gene: 12. This CDR3 spans 17 amino acids. Per germline, CDR1 SGHTA and CDR2 FQGNSA. In nucleotides, the CDR3 is TGTGCCAGCAGCCCCGGACAGGGGGCGCATACGCCCTATGGCTACACCTTC. This translates into CASSPGQGAHTPYGYTF.

Written as DNA, the CDR3 is TGTGCCAGTAGTATAGATCAAGGAGATCATTTGAACACTGAAGCTTTCTTT. It yields the protein CASSIDQGDHLNTEAFF. The chain carries TRBV19 and TRBJ1-1, with D unresolved. The CDR3 spans 17 residues. Trimming cost V 0 bases and J 0 bases, with 14 bases left between them. Germline CDR1 is LNHDA and CDR2 is SQIVND (reference sequence).

There are a few counts of this clone. The CDR3: CSVEPNLNTEAFF. DNA of the CDR3: TGCAGCGTTGAACCCAATCTTAACACTGAAGCTTTCTTT. V gene TRBV29-1 combines with J gene TRBJ1-1; no definite D call. Germline CDR1 SQVTM, CDR2 ANQGSEA. The V end was cut by 2 bases, the J end by 2 bases, with 9 bases between. There are 13 residues in the CDR3.

The chain recombines TRBV14 with TRBJ1-1; weak D call: TRBD1 (5 bases). The CDR3 runs 14 residues. Trimming took 2 bases from V and 4 from J, leaving 11 bases between them. Germline CDR1 reads SGHDN; CDR2 reads FVKESK. CDR3 region: CASSQQGGVTEAFF. Here the CDR3 DNA reads TGTGCCAGCAGCCAACAGGGTGGGGTCACTGAAGCTTTCTTT. The whole variable domain, filled in from reference TRBV14 and TRBJ1-1, reads EAGVTQFPSHSVIEKGQTVTLRCDPISGHDNLYWYRRVMGKEIKFLLHFVKESKQDESGMPNNRFLAERTGGTYSTLKVQPAELEDSGVYFCASSQQGGVTEAFFGQGTRLTVV.

This CDR3 reads CASSPQGPGGNEKLFF. In DNA form, the CDR3 reads TGCGCCAGCAGCCCACAGGGCCCAGGCGGTAATGAAAAACTGTTTTTT. This rearrangement joins TRBV4-1 to TRBJ1-4; tentative D call: TRBD1 (6 bases). The CDR3 sequence is 16 residues long. Trimming left V 4 bases short and J 4 bases short, with 16 bases between. Looked up from germline, CDR1 is MGHRA and CDR2 is YSYEKL.

This clone appeared a few times. The CDR3 spells CASSPGQGHGYTF. CDR3 DNA sequence: TGTGCCAGCAGCCCCGGACAGGGCCATGGCTACACCTTC. This chain links TRBV6-6 with TRBJ1-2; TRBD1 aligns across 8 bases. CDR3 length equals 13 residues. Per germline, CDR1 MNHNY and CDR2 SVGAGI (reference sequence). V lost 6 bases to trimming and J lost 6 bases; unmatched junction nucleotides: 6.

This rearrangement joins TRBV19 to TRBJ2-1; 8 bases are shared with TRBD2. Germline V gene data show CDR1 as LNHDA and CDR2 as SQIVND (reference sequence). The V segment lost 3 bases and the J segment 8 bases; nucleotides outside the gene matches: 9. This CDR3 is 15 amino acids long. Written as DNA, the CDR3 is TGTGCCAGTAGTATTGGCGCGGGGGGCCCGTATGAGCAGTTCTTC. As protein: CASSIGAGGPYEQFF. The entire variable domain, with the rest obtained from reference TRBV19 and TRBJ2-1, is as follows: DGGITQSPKYLFRKEGQNVTLSCEQNLNHDAMYWYRQDPGQGLRLIYYSQIVNDFQKGDIAEGYSVSREKKESFPLTVTSAQKNPTAFYLCASSIGAGGPYEQFFGPGTRLTVL.

This clone appeared a few times. V and J are TRBV11-2 and TRBJ1-1; D remains ambiguous. CDR1 is SGHAT and CDR2 is FQNNGV in the germline V gene. V was pared by 3 bases and J by 8 bases, with 16 bases between. This CDR3 has 14 residues. CDR3 protein: CASSLMSVSAEAFF. CDR3 bases: TGTGCCAGCAGCTTGATGAGTGTCTCGGCCGAAGCTTTCTTT.

This chain joins TRBV7-8 and TRBJ2-1; D call uncertain. Germline V gene sequence: CDR1 SGHVS, CDR2 FQNEAQ. The CDR3 runs 12 residues. Trimming took off 1 base at V and 9 bases at J, with 7 bases between the two ends. CDR3 sequence reads: CASSLDYFEQFF. CDR3 in DNA: TGTGCCAGCAGCTTAGACTATTTTGAGCAGTTCTTC.

CDR3 sequence: CASSLAGYNSPLHF. The CDR3 bases are TGTGCCAGCAGCTTGGCGGGGTATAATTCACCCCTCCACTTT. V and J are TRBV5-4 and TRBJ1-6, with D uncertain. Germline CDR1 reads SGHNT; CDR2 reads YYREEE (reference sequence). V was clipped by 0 bases and J by 4 bases, with 5 bases between them. This CDR3 is 14 amino acids long.

The J gene is TRBJ1-1, the V gene TRBV5-1, with D maybe TRBD1 (6 bases). The germline gives CDR1 SGHRS, CDR2 YFSETQ. The CDR3 consists of 16 residues. The V and J ends lost 4 bases and 0 bases respectively, with 16 bases between them. The DNA of the CDR3 is TGCGCCAGCAGCCAAACACCGAGGGGGATGAACACTGAAGCTTTCTTT. It translates to CASSQTPRGMNTEAFF.

This chain links TRBV29-1 with TRBJ2-7; tentative D call: TRBD2 (6 bases). CDR1 and CDR2 (germline): SQVTM, ANQGSEA. This CDR3 spans 12 amino acids. V lost 6 bases to trimming and J lost 3 bases, with 12 bases between them. CDR3 amino acids: CSVGGTGYEQYF. Here the CDR3 DNA reads TGCAGCGTAGGAGGGACGGGCTACGAGCAGTACTTC.